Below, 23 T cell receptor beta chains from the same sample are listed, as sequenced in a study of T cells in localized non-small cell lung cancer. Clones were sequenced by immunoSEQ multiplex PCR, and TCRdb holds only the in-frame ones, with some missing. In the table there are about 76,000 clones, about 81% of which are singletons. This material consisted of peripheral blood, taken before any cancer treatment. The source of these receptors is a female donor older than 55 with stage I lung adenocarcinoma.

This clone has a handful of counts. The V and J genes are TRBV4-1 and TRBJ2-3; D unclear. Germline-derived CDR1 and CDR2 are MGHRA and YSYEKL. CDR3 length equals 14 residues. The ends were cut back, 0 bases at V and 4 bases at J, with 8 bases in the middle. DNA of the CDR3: TGCGCCAGCAGCCAAGAGCAGGCCGCAGATACGCAGTATTTT. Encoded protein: CASSQEQAADTQYF.

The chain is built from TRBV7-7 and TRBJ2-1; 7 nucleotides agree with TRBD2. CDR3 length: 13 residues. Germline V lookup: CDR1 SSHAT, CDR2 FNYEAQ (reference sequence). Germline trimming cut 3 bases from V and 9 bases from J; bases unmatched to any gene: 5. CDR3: CASSFAGRSEQFF. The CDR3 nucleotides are TGTGCCAGCAGCTTCGCCGGGAGGAGTGAGCAGTTCTTC.

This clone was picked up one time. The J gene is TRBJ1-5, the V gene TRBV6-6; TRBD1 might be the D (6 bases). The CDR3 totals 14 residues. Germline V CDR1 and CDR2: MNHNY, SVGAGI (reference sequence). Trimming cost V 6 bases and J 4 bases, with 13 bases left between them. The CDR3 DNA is TGTGCCAGCAGACGACAGGCTTCGAATCAGCCCCAGCATTTT. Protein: CASRRQASNQPQHF.

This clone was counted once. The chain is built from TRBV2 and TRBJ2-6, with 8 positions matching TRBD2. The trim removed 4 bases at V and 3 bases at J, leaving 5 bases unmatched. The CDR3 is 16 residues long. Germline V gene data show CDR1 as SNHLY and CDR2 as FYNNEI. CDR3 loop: CASSGAGVGGANVLTF. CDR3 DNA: TGTGCCAGCAGTGGAGCGGGAGTAGGTGGGGCCAACGTCCTGACTTTC.

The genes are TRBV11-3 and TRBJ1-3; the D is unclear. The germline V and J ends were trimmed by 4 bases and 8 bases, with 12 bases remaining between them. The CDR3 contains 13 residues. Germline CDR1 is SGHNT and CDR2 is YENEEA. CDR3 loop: CASSSLGGHTIYF. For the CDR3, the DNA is TGTGCCAGCAGCTCCCTAGGCGGACACACCATATATTTT.

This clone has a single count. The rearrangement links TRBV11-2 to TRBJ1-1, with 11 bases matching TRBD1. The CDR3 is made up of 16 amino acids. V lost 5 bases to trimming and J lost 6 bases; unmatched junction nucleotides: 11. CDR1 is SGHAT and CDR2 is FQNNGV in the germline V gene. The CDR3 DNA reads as TGTGCCAGCAGCCCTGGGACAGGGGGATATGTCGCTGAAGCTTTCTTT. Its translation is CASSPGTGGYVAEAFF.

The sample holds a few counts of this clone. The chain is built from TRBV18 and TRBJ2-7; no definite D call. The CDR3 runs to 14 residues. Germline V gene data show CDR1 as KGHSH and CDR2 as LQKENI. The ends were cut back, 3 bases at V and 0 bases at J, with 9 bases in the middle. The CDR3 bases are TGTGCCAGCTCACCGAGTATTAGCTCCTACGAGCAGTACTTC. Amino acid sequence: CASSPSISSYEQYF.

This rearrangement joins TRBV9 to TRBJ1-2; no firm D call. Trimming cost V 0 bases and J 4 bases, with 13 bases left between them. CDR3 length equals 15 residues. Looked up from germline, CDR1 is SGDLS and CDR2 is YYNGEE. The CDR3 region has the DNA TGTGCCAGCAGCGTAGAGAGTAGACCCATCTATGGCTACACCTTC. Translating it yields CASSVESRPIYGYTF.

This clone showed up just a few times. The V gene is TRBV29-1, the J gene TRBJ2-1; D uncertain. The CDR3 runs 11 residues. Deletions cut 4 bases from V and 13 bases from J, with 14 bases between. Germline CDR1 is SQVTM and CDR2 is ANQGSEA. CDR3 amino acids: CSVVVSPLQFF. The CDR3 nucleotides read TGCAGCGTTGTCGTCTCCCCTTTACAGTTCTTC.

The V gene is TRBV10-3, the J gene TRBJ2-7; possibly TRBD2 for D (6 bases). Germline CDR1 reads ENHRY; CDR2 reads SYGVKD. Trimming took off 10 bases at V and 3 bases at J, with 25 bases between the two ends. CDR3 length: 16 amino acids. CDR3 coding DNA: TGTGCCACCTCTGGGCAGGGAGGTCATGCGGTCTACGAGCAGTACTTC. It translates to CATSGQGGHAVYEQYF.

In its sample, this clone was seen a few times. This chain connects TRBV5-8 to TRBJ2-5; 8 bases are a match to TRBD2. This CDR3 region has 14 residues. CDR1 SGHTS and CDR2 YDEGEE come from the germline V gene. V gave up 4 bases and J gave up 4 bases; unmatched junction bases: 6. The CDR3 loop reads CASSPRGGGETQYF. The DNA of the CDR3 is TGTGCCAGCAGCCCACGGGGGGGAGGAGAGACCCAGTACTTC.

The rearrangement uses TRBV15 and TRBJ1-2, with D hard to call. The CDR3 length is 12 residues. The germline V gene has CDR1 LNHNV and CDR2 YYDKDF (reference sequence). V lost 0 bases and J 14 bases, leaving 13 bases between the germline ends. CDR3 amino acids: CATSRDRGVKTF. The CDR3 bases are TGTGCCACCAGCAGAGATCGCGGGGTGAAGACCTTC.

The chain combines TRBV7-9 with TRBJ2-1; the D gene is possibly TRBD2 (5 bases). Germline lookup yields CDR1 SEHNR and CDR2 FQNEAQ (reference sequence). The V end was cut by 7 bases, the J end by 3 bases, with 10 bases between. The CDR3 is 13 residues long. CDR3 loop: CASNLANYNEQFF. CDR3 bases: TGTGCCAGCAACCTAGCCAACTACAATGAGCAGTTCTTC.

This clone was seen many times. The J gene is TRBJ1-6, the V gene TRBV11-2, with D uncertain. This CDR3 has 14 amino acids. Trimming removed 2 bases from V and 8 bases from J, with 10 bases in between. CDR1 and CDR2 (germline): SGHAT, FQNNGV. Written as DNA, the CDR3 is TGTGCCAGCAGCTTAAACCCGCTGGATTCACCCCTCCACTTT. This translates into CASSLNPLDSPLHF. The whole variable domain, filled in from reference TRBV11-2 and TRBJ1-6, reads EAGVAQSPRYKIIEKRQSVAFWCNPISGHATLYWYQQILGQGPKLLIQFQNNGVVDDSQLPKDRFSAERLKGVDSTLKIQPAKLEDSAVYLCASSLNPLDSPLHFGNGTRLTVT.

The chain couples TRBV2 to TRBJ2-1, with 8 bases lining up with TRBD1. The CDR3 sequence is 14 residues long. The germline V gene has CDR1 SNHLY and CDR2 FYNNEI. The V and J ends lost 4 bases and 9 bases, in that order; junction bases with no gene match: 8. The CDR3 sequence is CASSGQGRSTEQFF. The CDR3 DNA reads TGTGCCAGCAGTGGACAGGGGCGCAGTACTGAGCAGTTCTTC.

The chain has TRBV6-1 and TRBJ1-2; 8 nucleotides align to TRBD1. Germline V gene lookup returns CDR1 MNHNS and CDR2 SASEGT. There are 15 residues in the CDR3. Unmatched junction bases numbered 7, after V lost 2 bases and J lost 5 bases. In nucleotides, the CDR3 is TGTGCCAGCAGTGAACGGCCAGGGGGCGGATATGGCTACACCTTC. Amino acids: CASSERPGGGYGYTF.

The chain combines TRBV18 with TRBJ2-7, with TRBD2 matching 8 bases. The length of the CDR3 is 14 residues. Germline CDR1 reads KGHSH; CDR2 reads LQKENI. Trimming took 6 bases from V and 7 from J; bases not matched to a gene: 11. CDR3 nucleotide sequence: TGTGCCAGCTCCCCGATTAGCGGGACCGATGAGCAGTACTTC. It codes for CASSPISGTDEQYF. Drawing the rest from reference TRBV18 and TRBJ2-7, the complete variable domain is NAGVMQNPRHLVRRRGQEARLRCSPMKGHSHVYWYRQLPEEGLKFMVYLQKENIIDESGMPKERFSAEFPKEGPSILRIQQVVRGDSAAYFCASSPISGTDEQYFGPGTRLTVT.

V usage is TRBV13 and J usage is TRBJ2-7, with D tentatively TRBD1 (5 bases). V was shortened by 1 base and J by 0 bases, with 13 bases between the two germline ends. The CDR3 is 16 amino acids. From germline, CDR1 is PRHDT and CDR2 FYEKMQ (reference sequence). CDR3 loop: CASSLESGFSSYEQYF. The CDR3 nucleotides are TGTGCCAGCAGCTTAGAGTCAGGGTTCAGCTCCTACGAGCAGTACTTC.

CDR3 loop: CASSKLHGTRLSYEQYF. As DNA, the CDR3 is TGTGCCAGTAGTAAACTCCACGGGACACGATTATCCTACGAGCAGTACTTC. The rearrangement joins TRBV19 to TRBJ2-7, with D tentatively TRBD1 (6 bases). With 4 bases removed from V and 1 base from J, the gap between germline ends came to 20 bases. This CDR3 has 17 amino acids. Germline V gives CDR1 LNHDA, CDR2 SQIVND (reference sequence).

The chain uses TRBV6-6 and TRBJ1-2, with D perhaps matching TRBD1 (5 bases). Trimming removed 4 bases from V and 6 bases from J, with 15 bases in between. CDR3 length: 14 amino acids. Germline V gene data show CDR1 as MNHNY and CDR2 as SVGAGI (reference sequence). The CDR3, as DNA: TGTGCCAGCAGTTCCGGGGACCGACAGAATGGCTACACCTTC. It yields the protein CASSSGDRQNGYTF.

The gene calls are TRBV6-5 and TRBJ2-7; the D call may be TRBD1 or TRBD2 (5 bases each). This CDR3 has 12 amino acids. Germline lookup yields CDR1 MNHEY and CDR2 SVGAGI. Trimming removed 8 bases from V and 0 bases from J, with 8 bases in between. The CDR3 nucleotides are TGTGCCAGCGGGGGTTACTCCTACGAGCAGTACTTC. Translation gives CASGGYSYEQYF.

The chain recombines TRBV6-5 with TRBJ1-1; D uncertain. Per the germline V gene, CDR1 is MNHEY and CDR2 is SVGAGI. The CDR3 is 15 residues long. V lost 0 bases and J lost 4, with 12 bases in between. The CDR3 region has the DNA TGTGCCAGCAGTTACTCGTCTCCTGCGGGCACTGAAGCTTTCTTT. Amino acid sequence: CASSYSSPAGTEAFF.

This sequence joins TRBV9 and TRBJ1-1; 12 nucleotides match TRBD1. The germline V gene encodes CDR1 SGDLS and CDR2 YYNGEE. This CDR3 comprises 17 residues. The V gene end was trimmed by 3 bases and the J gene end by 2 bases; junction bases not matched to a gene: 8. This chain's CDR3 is CASSGPWDRGRNTEAFF. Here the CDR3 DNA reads TGTGCCAGCAGCGGCCCCTGGGACAGGGGGCGAAACACTGAAGCTTTCTTT.